This TCR beta chain was identified in a study of T cell repertoires in cytomegalovirus infection. Study-wide background: Public TCR beta signatures were indicative of both CMV infection and a matching HLA type.

TCRdb re-analysed the reads in MiXCR, keeping a single row per CDR3 protein. The sample contains about 830,000 distinct CDR3 sequences, 30% to 35% of which appear only once. General study points: HLA-C-restricted CMV-specific TCR beta clonotypes were dominant in the ex vivo response.

This clonotype was seen a few times. As yet, its antigen is unknown. Trimming pared 4 bases from V and 6 bases from J, leaving 12 bases between. CDR1 is MGHRA, CDR2 YSYEKL, per germline. CDR3 length: 13 residues. Sequenced here: cultured CD8+ T cells from PBMCs, sampled from culture after CMV antigen stimulation. The rearrangement uses TRBV4-1 and TRBJ1-1; maybe TRBD1 (6 bases). The sequence was collected from a human donor in good health (CMV status not recorded). Some clones in this sample may be carry-over from other donors' samples. CDR3 sequence reads: CASSPSEGAEAFF. The CDR3 DNA reads as TGCGCCAGCAGCCCCTCTGAGGGGGCTGAAGCTTTCTTT.